This is a list of T cell receptor beta chains from one sample in a study of identical twins. A single record per CDR3 protein comes from TCRdb applying MiXCR to the 5' RACE reads. The table includes 250,000 to 300,000 distinct CDR3 sequences, roughly 9.8% detected once. These records were also assigned to another study, of yellow fever vaccine responses in identical twins.

Sequences were obtained from CD8+ T cells sorted from blood. The source of these receptors is a young woman in good health. Both conserved end residues are part of each CDR3. A D gene is named only where the DNA matches it firmly. Expanded clones are given a class, and other clones once, few, many or no size at all.

>TRBJ1-5|NA|NA|TRBV6-1
TGTGCCAGCAGTGAGGCAGGGGCCTTACTGGGCGATAGCAATCAGCCCCAGCATTTT
CASSEAGALLGDSNQPQHF
>TRBJ2-1|few|TRBD1|TRBV4-3
TGCGCCAGCAGCCAAGATCGTGACAGGGAATCCCGTCTGGTGCAGTTCTTC
CASSQDRDRESRLVQFF
>TRBJ2-7|NA|TRBD1|TRBV29-1
TGCAGCGTTGAAGATCTTAACAGGACAGGGCAACGCGAGCAGTACTTC
CSVEDLNRTGQREQYF
>TRBJ1-2|many|TRBD1|TRBV20-1
TGCAGTGCTAAGGACAGGGGGGCCTATGGCTACACCTTC
CSAKDRGAYGYTF
>TRBJ2-5|many|NA|TRBV29-1
TGCAGCGTTGAATATGGCATCCAAGAGACCCAGTACTTC
CSVEYGIQETQYF
>TRBJ2-2|NA|TRBD1|TRBV6-5
TGTGCCAGCAGTTACACAGGGGTACCCGGGGAGCTGTTTTTT
CASSYTGVPGELFF
>TRBJ2-7|few|NA|TRBV20-1
TGCAGTGCTAGCACCCCGGGGATAAGCTACGAGCAGTACTTC
CSASTPGISYEQYF
>TRBJ2-1|NA|TRBD2|TRBV11-2
TGTGCCAGCAGCTTACCCCCCGGGACTAGCGGGCTGCTCTCCACCGCGGAGCAGTTCTTC
CASSLPPGTSGLLSTAEQFF
>TRBJ2-3|few|NA|TRBV10-1
TGCGCCAGCAGTGGCGGGCCAAGCACAGATACGCAGTATTTT
CASSGGPSTDTQYF
>TRBJ2-2|many|NA|TRBV27
TGTGCCAGCAGTCTGGGACTGTACACCGGGGAGCTGTTTTTT
CASSLGLYTGELFF
>TRBJ2-7|NA|TRBD1|TRBV12-3/TRBV12-4
TGTGCCAGCGGGACAGGGGGCGTTAGCTACGAGCAGTACTTC
CASGTGGVSYEQYF
>TRBJ2-2|few|TRBD2|TRBV10-3
TGTGCCATCAGGATTCTAGCGGGAGGAATCACCGGGGAGCTGTTTTTT
CAIRILAGGITGELFF
>TRBJ2-6|many|TRBD1|TRBV29-1
TGCAGCGTTGACACCGGGACAGGGGGCTGGTATGGGGCCAACGTCCTGACTTTC
CSVDTGTGGWYGANVLTF
>TRBJ2-5|NA|TRBD1|TRBV7-9
TGTGCCAGCAGCTCCACAGGGGCGGAGACCCAGTACTTC
CASSSTGAETQYF
>TRBJ2-1|few|NA|TRBV27
TGTGCCAGCAGTTTTGGCGGTTATTACAATGAGCAGTTCTTC
CASSFGGYYNEQFF
>TRBJ1-5|few|TRBD1|TRBV12-3/TRBV12-4
TGTGCCAGCAGTTTTGGGACAGGTGGCAATCAGCCCCAGCATTTT
CASSFGTGGNQPQHF
>TRBJ2-1|many|NA|TRBV20-1
TGCAGTGCTACCGCCTCTAGAGTGGAGCATAGTCCTGAGCAGTTCTTC
CSATASRVEHSPEQFF
>TRBJ2-1|few|NA|TRBV7-9
TGTGCCAGCAGCCCCGCGGTATTGTCCTACAATGAGCAGTTCTTC
CASSPAVLSYNEQFF
>TRBJ1-1|many|NA|TRBV20-1
TGCAGTGCTAGAGCCGGGATGAACACTGAAGCTTTCTTT
CSARAGMNTEAFF
>TRBJ2-7|NA|NA|TRBV7-6
TGTGCCAGCAGCTTAGGTGGGATGGGATACGAGCAGTACTTC
CASSLGGMGYEQYF
>TRBJ1-3|few|NA|TRBV4-1
TGCGCCAGCAGCCAAGCGGCAGAGGGGTACACCATATATTTT
CASSQAAEGYTIYF
>TRBJ2-1|few|TRBD2|TRBV7-2
TGTGCCAGCAGCTTAATCGCTAGCGGGGGATCGAGCTCCTACAATGAGCAGTTCTTC
CASSLIASGGSSSYNEQFF
>TRBJ2-6|many|NA|TRBV13
TGTGCCAGCAGCTTAGGCGCGAGTACCGGGGCCAACGTCCTGACTTTC
CASSLGASTGANVLTF
>TRBJ2-5|few|NA|TRBV5-1
TGCGCCAGCCACCCCACCGAGACCCAGTACTTC
CASHPTETQYF
>TRBJ2-7|many|TRBD1|TRBV20-1
TGCAGTGCCCCCGGGACAGGGACTGCCTACGAGCAGTACTTC
CSAPGTGTAYEQYF
>TRBJ2-2|many|NA|TRBV4-2
TGTGCCAGCAGCCAAGATTATCAGTTAGACACCGGGGAGCTGTTTTTT
CASSQDYQLDTGELFF
>TRBJ2-7|many|NA|TRBV29-1
TGCAGCGTTGAAGGGGCCGCAACCTACGAGCAGTACTTC
CSVEGAATYEQYF
>TRBJ1-4|NA|NA|TRBV11-2
TGTGCCAGCAGCTTGTACGGTGTGGCAACTAATGAAAAACTGTTTTTT
CASSLYGVATNEKLFF
>TRBJ1-6|NA|NA|TRBV28
TGTGCCAGCAGTGGAACGCGGGCCCGGTATAATTCACCCCTCCACTTT
CASSGTRARYNSPLHF
>TRBJ2-1|NA|NA|TRBV7-2
TGTGCCAGCCGGGCGGGCGTCGAGAGCTACAATGAGCAGTTCTTC
CASRAGVESYNEQFF
>TRBJ2-2|large|NA|TRBV7-3
TGTGCCAGCAGCTTAAATGCTGCGAACACCGGGGAGCTGTTTTTT
CASSLNAANTGELFF
>TRBJ2-7|few|NA|TRBV10-1
TGCGCCAGCAGTGAGTCGACTTTCCCCTACGAGCAGTACTTC
CASSESTFPYEQYF
>TRBJ2-7|NA|NA|TRBV5-3
TGTGCCATGAGCCTTGGGCGCCTCTCCGAGCAGTACTTC
CAMSLGRLSEQYF
>TRBJ1-2|NA|TRBD1|TRBV5-1
TGCGCCAGCAGCGCGGACAGGGAATTTGGCTACACCTTC
CASSADREFGYTF
>TRBJ2-5|NA|TRBD1|TRBV30
TGTGCCTGGAGTGTACTAATGGGACAGGAGGCGACCCAGTACTTC
CAWSVLMGQEATQYF
>TRBJ1-4|NA|NA|TRBV2
TGTGCCAGCAGTGAAGCGCTTCGGGGATTTAATGAAAAACTGTTTTTT
CASSEALRGFNEKLFF
>TRBJ2-6|NA|NA|TRBV28
TGTGCCAGCAGGGGGGAACCCGCAGTGGGGGCCAACGTCCTGACTTTC
CASRGEPAVGANVLTF
>TRBJ2-1|NA|TRBD2|TRBV6-1
TGTGCCAGCAGAATCGGACTAGCGGGGTACTATGAGCAGTTCTTC
CASRIGLAGYYEQFF
>TRBJ2-7|few|TRBD2|TRBV27
TGTGCCAGCAGGATGGGCCTCACTAGCGGCGACGAGCAGTACTTC
CASRMGLTSGDEQYF
>TRBJ1-4|many|TRBD1|TRBV10-3
TGTGCCATCGGGACAGTGAATAGTGAAAAACTGTTTTTT
CAIGTVNSEKLFF
>TRBJ2-1|many|NA|TRBV24-1
TGTGCCACCAGTGAGAGACCGGGATATGAGCAGTTCTTC
CATSERPGYEQFF
>TRBJ1-4|few|NA|TRBV5-1
TGCGCCAGCAGCGCGGAGGACAGCCTAAAACTGTTTTTT
CASSAEDSLKLFF
>TRBJ2-2|NA|TRBD2|TRBV4-1
TGCGCCAGCAGCCAAGCCCTAGCGGCCTGGAACACCGGGGAGCTGTTTTTT
CASSQALAAWNTGELFF
>TRBJ2-7|NA|NA|TRBV11-2
TGTGCCAGCAGCTTTCCCGAAGACTTAGCGGAGAAGACCTACGAGCAGTACTTC
CASSFPEDLAEKTYEQYF
>TRBJ2-1|few|NA|TRBV10-3
TGTGCCATCAGTGTGGACTATTACAATGAGCAGTTCTTC
CAISVDYYNEQFF
>TRBJ1-1|few|NA|TRBV19
TGTGCCAGTAGTCGTAACAGGGATCGTTACACTGAAGCTTTCTTT
CASSRNRDRYTEAFF
>TRBJ2-1|few|TRBD2|TRBV29-1
TGCAGCGCCCCAACGGGGGGCAATGAGCAGTTCTTC
CSAPTGGNEQFF
>TRBJ2-2|few|TRBD2|TRBV2
TGTGCCAGCAGTGACCTCGGGAGGGACACCGGGGAGCTGTTTTTT
CASSDLGRDTGELFF
>TRBJ1-5|many|NA|TRBV7-9
TGTGCCAGCAGCTTAGTACCGAATCAGCCCCAGCATTTT
CASSLVPNQPQHF
>TRBJ2-1|many|NA|TRBV24-1
TGTGCCACCAGTGATTTGGAGCCATACTCCTACAATGAGCAGTTCTTC
CATSDLEPYSYNEQFF
>TRBJ2-5|NA|NA|TRBV7-9
TGTGCCAGCAGCTTAGCGCTACAGGAACAAGAGACCCAGTACTTC
CASSLALQEQETQYF
>TRBJ2-6|few|NA|TRBV11-3
TGTGCCAGCAGTTACGGGCCTTCTGGGGCCAACGTCCTGACTTTC
CASSYGPSGANVLTF
>TRBJ2-1|few|TRBD2|TRBV20-1
TGCAGTGCCTTCCTTTCGGGACTATCAACCTCAGGGTACAATGAGCAGTTCTTC
CSAFLSGLSTSGYNEQFF